Here is one T cell receptor beta chain with its context. Its specificity is not known. Total RNA, at least 5 micrograms per sample, was extracted from PBMCs. The length of the CDR3 is 15 residues. Between the trimmed V and J ends, which lost 4 bases and 8 bases, there was a span of 18 bases. Germline CDR1 reads LGHDT; CDR2 reads YNNKEL (reference sequence). The source of the sample is a study of blood T cells in healthy people across ages. Findings and caveats of the study: The study could not conclusively compare naive and antigen-experienced cells, given its unsorted PBMCs.

For the second PCR, which ran for 7 to 11 cycles, a sample-barcoded 5' primer and a J-beta primer mix were used. Each cDNA molecule was tagged by a template-switch adaptor that had 12 random nucleotides. CDR3-containing paired-end reads numbering at least 2.5 million came from each sample. In TCRdb, the 5' RACE reads were re-called with MiXCR into one record per CDR3 protein. The sample consists of 950,000 to 1,200,000 distinct CDR3 sequences, about two fifths of them appearing once. The chain couples TRBV3-1 to TRBJ2-4; TRBD1 or TRBD2 may be the D gene (5 bases each). The receptor's source is a man aged 18 to 29 in good health. Material for sequencing was blood. Here the CDR3 reads CASSRGTLQVDIQYF. In nucleotides, the CDR3 is TGTGCCAGCAGCCGAGGGACGCTCCAGGTGGACATTCAGTACTTC.